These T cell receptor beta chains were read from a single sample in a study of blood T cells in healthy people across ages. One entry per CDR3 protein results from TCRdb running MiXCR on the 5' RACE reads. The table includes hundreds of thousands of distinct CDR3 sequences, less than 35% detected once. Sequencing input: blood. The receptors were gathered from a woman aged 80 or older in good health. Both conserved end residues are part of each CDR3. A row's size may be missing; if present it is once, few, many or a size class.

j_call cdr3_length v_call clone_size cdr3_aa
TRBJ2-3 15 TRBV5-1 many CASSLNNGAGDTQYF
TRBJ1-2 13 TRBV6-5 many CASSNRGMGGYTF
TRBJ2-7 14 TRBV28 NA CASSSINQGYEQYF
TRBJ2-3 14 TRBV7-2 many CASSLSVLTDTQYF
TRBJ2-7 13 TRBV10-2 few CASSLGEYYEQYF
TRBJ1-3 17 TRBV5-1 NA CASSLTYRPNSGNTIYF
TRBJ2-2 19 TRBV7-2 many CASSLVRSFAAFNPGELFF
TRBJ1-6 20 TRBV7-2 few CASSFSPIFRSESYNSPLHF
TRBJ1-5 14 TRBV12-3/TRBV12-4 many CASSLTKGNQPQHF
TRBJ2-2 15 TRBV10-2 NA CASMRQGAIVGELFF
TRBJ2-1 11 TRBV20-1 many CSVGTNNEQFF
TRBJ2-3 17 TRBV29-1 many CSVLGGVGGRSTDTQYF
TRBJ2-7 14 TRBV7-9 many CASRRQKGESEQYF
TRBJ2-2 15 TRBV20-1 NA CSARDAGNNTGELFF
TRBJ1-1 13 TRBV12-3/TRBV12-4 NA CASSLKGKTEAFF
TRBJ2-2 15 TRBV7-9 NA CASSLVSGPTGELFF
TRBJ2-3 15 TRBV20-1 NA CSALEYRVETDTQYF
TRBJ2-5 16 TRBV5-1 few CASSPNPTGNQETQYF
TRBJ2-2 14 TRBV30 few CAWSVLMGTGELFF
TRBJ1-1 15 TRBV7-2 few CASSLVALDGGEAFF
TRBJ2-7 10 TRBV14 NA CACRCVEQYF
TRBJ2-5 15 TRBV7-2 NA CASSLQSLSRETQYF
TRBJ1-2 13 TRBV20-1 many CSARQGGGRGYTF
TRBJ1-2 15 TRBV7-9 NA CASSPTERVDYGCTF
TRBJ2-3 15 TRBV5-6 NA CASSPGAGQTDTQYF
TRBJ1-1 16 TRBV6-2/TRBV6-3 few CASRPIFRDTNTEAFF